This T cell receptor beta chain is drawn from a study of T-cell reconstitution after alpha-beta-depleted transplantation in children. General study findings and limits: At the one-year point after transplant, T-cell counts and TCRbeta diversity were found to come mostly from T cells that had been newly produced.

Points on this clonotype: Its cognate antigen is unknown.

Molecular barcoding with unique molecular identifiers was used for the TCRbeta library. TCRdb re-derived calls from the PCR reads in MiXCR, one entry per CDR3 protein. Of about 150,000 distinct CDR3 sequences listed, 11% are singletons. Germline V gene sequence: CDR1 LGHNT, CDR2 FRNRAP. The germline V and J ends were trimmed by 5 bases and 1 base, with 20 bases remaining between them. The CDR3 is 17 amino acids. This sample comprised PBMCs, obtained before TCRalphabeta/CD19-depleted stem cell transplant. The rearrangement links TRBV12-5 to TRBJ1-2, with D maybe TRBD1 (5 bases). The TCR originated in a boy aged 2 to 10 with acute myeloid leukemia, due to receive a stem cell transplant. CDR3 sequence: CASGPYLKGPLNYGYTF. The DNA for the CDR3 is TGTGCTAGTGGTCCCTACCTGAAGGGACCCCTTAACTATGGCTACACCTTC.